These 17 T cell receptor beta chains were sequenced from one sample in a study of blood T cell repertoires in COVID-19. Assay: immunoSEQ multiplex PCR; the TCRdb copy retains only in-frame clones and omits some. The data show approximately 300,000 clones, with more than 90% seen just once and 15% to 20% held by the top ten. The sequenced sample was PBMCs or T cells enriched from blood (not recorded which). Receptors originate from a woman in her thirties who had recovered from COVID-19.

The chain recombines TRBV11-2 with TRBJ2-1; maybe TRBD1 (5 bases). The length of the CDR3 is 17 residues. V dropped 6 bases and J dropped 1 base, with 19 bases sitting between them. Germline V gene data show CDR1 as SGHAT and CDR2 as FQNNGV. The chain's CDR3 is CASRGLAGKWSYNEQFF. The DNA for the CDR3 is TGTGCCAGCAGGGGGCTTGCAGGGAAGTGGTCCTACAATGAGCAGTTCTTC.

The chain carries TRBV6-1 and TRBJ2-1; weak D call: TRBD1 (5 bases). This CDR3 is built from 15 residues. Trimming left V 2 bases short and J 1 base short, with 9 bases between. Germline CDR1 reads MNHNS; CDR2 reads SASEGT. The CDR3 sequence: CASSEMQGSYNEQFF. As DNA, the CDR3 is TGTGCCAGCAGTGAAATGCAGGGATCCTACAATGAGCAGTTCTTC.

This chain uses TRBV3-1 (or the pseudogene TRBV3-2) with TRBJ1-1; 9 nucleotides agree with TRBD1. Germline trimming cut 9 bases from V and 5 bases from J; bases unmatched to any gene: 13. The germline gives CDR1 LGHDT, CDR2 YNNKEL (reference sequence). This CDR3 contains 15 residues. The CDR3 coding sequence is TGTGCCAGTACTCCGGGACAGGGATCGAGGACTGAAGCTTTCTTT. Its translation: CASTPGQGSRTEAFF.

The rearrangement joins TRBV4-1 to TRBJ1-5; D ambiguous. In germline, CDR1 is MGHRA, CDR2 YSYEKL. V was cut by 2 bases and J by 0 bases, with 11 bases left in between. The CDR3 loop spans 16 amino acids. The CDR3 is CASSQQWRFSNQPQHF. The CDR3 nucleotides are TGCGCCAGCAGCCAACAGTGGAGGTTTAGCAATCAGCCCCAGCATTTT.

V and J are TRBV20-1 and TRBJ1-6; possibly TRBD1 for D (5 bases). Germline V CDR1 and CDR2: DFQATT, SNEGSKA (reference sequence). The CDR3 runs 15 residues. V was trimmed by 3 bases and J by 13 bases, leaving 22 bases between them. The CDR3 bases are TGCAGTGCTAGTCCCCACTTAGGGGCTGTGTGGCCCCTCCACTTT. It specifies CSASPHLGAVWPLHF.

This clone was observed once. The chain joins TRBV24-1 to TRBJ1-6; D gene ambiguous. Trimming removed 4 bases from V and 5 bases from J, with 8 bases in between. Per germline, CDR1 KGHDR and CDR2 SFDVKD. This CDR3 is built from 14 residues. In nucleotides, the CDR3 is TGTGCCACCAGTGAAGGACTACATAATTCACCCCTCCACTTT. Translated: CATSEGLHNSPLHF.

This rearrangement joins TRBV5-4 to TRBJ2-5; 8 bases map to TRBD1. The CDR3 totals 16 residues. V lost 0 bases, J lost 5 bases, and 9 bases stayed unmatched. Germline CDR1 SGHNT, CDR2 YYREEE (reference sequence). In nucleotides, the CDR3 is TGTGCCAGCAGCTTGGCTTCAGGGGGCGGAGGGGAGACCCAGTACTTC. It yields the protein CASSLASGGGGETQYF. The whole variable domain, filled in from reference TRBV5-4 and TRBJ2-5, reads ETGVTQSPTHLIKTRGQQVTLRCSSQSGHNTVSWYQQALGQGPQFIFQYYREEENGRGNFPPRFSGLQFPNYSSELNVNALELDDSALYLCASSLASGGGGETQYFGPGTRLLVL.

The rearrangement links TRBV27 to TRBJ1-5, with D perhaps matching TRBD1 (6 bases). V was cut by 5 bases and J by 3 bases, with 11 bases left in between. Germline V CDR1 and CDR2: MNHEY, SMNVEV (reference sequence). This CDR3 has 14 residues. DNA of the CDR3: TGTGCCAGCAGTAATACAGGGTTCAATCAGCCCCAGCATTTT. Its translation: CASSNTGFNQPQHF.

The chain recombines TRBV11-1 with TRBJ2-1, with D possibly being TRBD2 (6 bases). Germline CDR1 SGHAT, CDR2 FQDESV (reference sequence). This CDR3 has 14 residues. V lost 3 bases and J lost 4, with 10 bases in between. CDR3 sequence reads: CASSLEGRYNEQFF. CDR3 bases: TGTGCCAGCAGCTTGGAGGGGCGGTACAATGAGCAGTTCTTC.

The chain is built from TRBV7-3 and TRBJ1-5; D not resolved. This CDR3 spans 10 amino acids. The V gene's germline CDR1 is SGHTA and CDR2 FQGTGA. The V and J ends lost 5 bases and 9 bases respectively, with 5 bases between them. The CDR3 DNA reads TGTGCCAGCAGCCCGGGGCCCCAGCATTTT. This sequence encodes CASSPGPQHF. The full variable domain, in which reference TRBV7-3 and TRBJ1-5 provide the parts outside the CDR3, is GAGVSQTPSNKVTEKGKYVELRCDPISGHTALYWYRQSLGQGPEFLIYFQGTGAADDSGLPNDRFFAVRPEGSVSTLKIQRTERGDSAVYLCASSPGPQHFGDGTRLSIL.

This rearrangement joins TRBV19 to TRBJ2-4; perhaps TRBD1 as D (7 bases). Trimming removed 6 bases at V and 2 bases at J, with 17 bases between. Germline CDR1 reads LNHDA; CDR2 reads SQIVND (reference sequence). There are 16 residues in the CDR3. CDR3 region: CASRATGDWTKNIQYF. The CDR3 DNA follows: TGTGCCAGTAGAGCCACAGGGGACTGGACCAAAAACATTCAGTACTTC.

The rearrangement links TRBV27 to TRBJ1-6; 7 bases agree with TRBD1. The J segment lost 11 bases and the V segment lost 3 bases, leaving 4 bases of the junction unmatched. This CDR3 has 13 residues. CDR1 and CDR2 from the germline V gene are MNHEY and SMNVEV (reference sequence). CDR3 in amino acids: CASSLRGQAPLHF. The CDR3, as DNA: TGTGCCAGCAGTTTGAGGGGGCAGGCACCCCTCCACTTT.

The chain recombines TRBV5-1 with TRBJ1-1; a weak D match, TRBD1 (5 bases). CDR3 length equals 13 residues. V gave up 2 bases and J gave up 7 bases, with 12 bases separating them. The germline V gene has CDR1 SGHRS and CDR2 YFSETQ. The CDR3 here is CASSFAGSGEAFF. In DNA form, the CDR3 reads TGCGCCAGCAGCTTTGCAGGGTCAGGTGAAGCTTTCTTT. The whole variable domain, filled in from reference TRBV5-1 and TRBJ1-1, reads KAGVTQTPRYLIKTRGQQVTLSCSPISGHRSVSWYQQTPGQGLQFLFEYFSETQRNKGNFPGRFSGRQFSNSRSEMNVSTLELGDSALYLCASSFAGSGEAFFGQGTRLTVV.

The chain combines TRBV6-1 with TRBJ2-1, with 13 bases matching TRBD2. The CDR3 is 19 amino acids. Germline V gene lookup returns CDR1 MNHNS and CDR2 SASEGT. The junction had 11 bases not matched to a gene; V was cut back by 2 bases and J by 4 bases. The CDR3 DNA follows: TGTGCCAGCAGTGAAAATCCGGGACTAGCGGGAAGACTATACAATGAGCAGTTCTTC. Translating gives CASSENPGLAGRLYNEQFF.

V gene TRBV4-1 combines with J gene TRBJ2-2, with D possibly being TRBD1 (6 bases). This CDR3 region has 15 residues. V lost 1 base and J 4 bases, leaving 10 bases between the germline ends. The V gene's germline CDR1 is MGHRA and CDR2 YSYEKL. In DNA form, the CDR3 reads TGCGCCAGCAGCCAAGTGGGGGCGGGCACCGGGGAGCTGTTTTTT. This encodes CASSQVGAGTGELFF.

The chain is built from TRBV5-1 and TRBJ2-5, with 11 bases lining up with TRBD2. With V trimmed by 5 bases and J by 5 bases, 8 bases remained unmatched. The CDR3 is 15 amino acids. Germline V gene lookup returns CDR1 SGHRS and CDR2 YFSETQ. CDR3 in amino acids: CASREGLAGGETQYF. The CDR3 DNA reads TGCGCCAGCAGGGAAGGACTAGCGGGCGGGGAGACCCAGTACTTC.

V is TRBV7-9 and J is TRBJ1-3, with D maybe TRBD1 (6 bases). Between the trimmed V and J ends, which lost 5 bases and 3 bases, there was a span of 14 bases. Germline V lookup: CDR1 SEHNR, CDR2 FQNEAQ (reference sequence). The CDR3 is made up of 15 amino acids. The CDR3 DNA reads as TGTGCCAGCAGCCTAGGGGGGGGCATTGGAAACACCATATATTTT. This translates into CASSLGGGIGNTIYF.